This T cell receptor (beta chain) derives from a study of blood T cell repertoires in COVID-19. Original analysis: Amplification from reference gene primers served as the basis for estimated nucleated cell counts. Method: immunoSEQ multiplex PCR; TCRdb's copy keeps in-frame clones and lacks some. V, J and clone size are those of that table, while D and trimming were read from the DNA. Of about 98,000 clones listed, around 72% are singletons. This CDR3 region has 15 residues. CDR1 is MNHEY, CDR2 SMNVEV, per germline (reference sequence). The ends were cut back, 3 bases at V and 6 bases at J, with 15 bases in the middle. This clone has a handful of counts.

The receptor was derived from a man aged 65 to 79 with acute or convalescent COVID-19. The chain carries TRBV27 and TRBJ1-5, with D tentatively TRBD1 (6 bases). The sample taken for sequencing was peripheral blood. Written as DNA, the CDR3 is TGTGCCAGCAGTTTTACCGGGGGGCGAAGTCAGCCCCAGCATTTT. It specifies CASSFTGGRSQPQHF.